This TCR beta chain derives from a study of blood T cell repertoires in COVID-19. Looking at the study overall: Sites across the United States, Italy and Spain contributed samples from acute and convalescent COVID-19. Nucleic acid was either cDNA or gDNA, and it came from T cells, B-cell-depleted T cells, or PBMCs.

CDR3 size: 15 residues. The germline gives CDR1 SQVTM, CDR2 ANQGSEA. The V gene lost 4 bases and the J gene lost 4 bases, with 18 bases spanning the gap. Using immunoSEQ multiplex PCR, the repertoire was profiled, and TCRdb retains in-frame clones only, with some absent. The profile shows over 300,000 clones, about nine tenths of them singletons. Cohorts were based on clinical histories the participants reported. Recovered status in Cohort 3 required two negative PCRs, clearance, or symptom resolution. This clonotype was obtained from a woman aged 35 to 49 who had recovered from COVID-19. The chain uses TRBV29-1 and TRBJ2-3; D is possibly TRBD1 (6 bases). Sequenced input: PBMCs or T cells enriched from blood (not recorded which). The CDR3 nucleotides read TGCAGCGTTGTTGGGGGCCTTTTCCCTTCAGATACGCAGTATTTT. This gives the protein CSVVGGLFPSDTQYF.